The 23 T cell receptor beta chains in this list originate from one sample, sequenced in a study of PD-1 blockade in mismatch repair-deficient tumors. Profiling relied on immunoSEQ multiplex PCR, and the TCRdb table lists in-frame clones only, not all of them. The sample comprises tens of thousands of clones, around 84% of which are singletons, and 2.5% to 3% rests with the top ten. Sequences were derived from PBMCs, sampled before pembrolizumab treatment. These receptors all stem from an adult with mismatch repair-deficient cancer.

J is TRBJ2-3 and V is TRBV27; 9 bases line up with TRBD2. The CDR3 has 15 amino acids. In germline, CDR1 is MNHEY, CDR2 SMNVEV (reference sequence). V lost 6 bases, J lost 2 bases, and 6 bases stayed unmatched. DNA for the CDR3: TGTGCCAGCAGACCCAGCGGGAGGACCACAGATACGCAGTATTTT. Encoded protein: CASRPSGRTTDTQYF.

The J gene is TRBJ1-4, the V gene TRBV18; 9 nucleotides align to TRBD1. V dropped 6 bases and J dropped 8; count of bases not matched to a gene: 10. CDR1 KGHSH and CDR2 LQKENI come from the germline V gene. CDR3 length: 15 amino acids. The CDR3 nucleotides read TGTGCCAGCTCGGAGGGACAGGGTCGTTGGGAAAAACTGTTTTTT. Residues: CASSEGQGRWEKLFF.

This rearrangement joins TRBV2 to TRBJ1-1, with 7 bases identical to TRBD1. The CDR3 consists of 15 residues. Germline V gene sequence: CDR1 SNHLY, CDR2 FYNNEI. The V segment lost 3 bases and the J segment 1 base; nucleotides outside the gene matches: 5. The CDR3 spells CASSDTGVGNTEAFF. The CDR3 nucleotides are TGTGCCAGCAGTGACACAGGGGTGGGGAACACTGAAGCTTTCTTT. Looking up the rest from reference TRBV2 and TRBJ1-1 gives the full variable domain: EPEVTQTPSHQVTQMGQEVILRCVPISNHLYFYWYRQILGQKVEFLVSFYNNEISEKSEIFDDQFSVERPDGSNFTLKIRSTKLEDSAMYFCASSDTGVGNTEAFFGQGTRLTVV.

This clone was counted once. The rearrangement joins TRBV6-1 to TRBJ2-5, with D possibly being TRBD2 (5 bases). V was clipped by 3 bases and J by 5 bases, with 22 bases between them. CDR3 size: 17 residues. CDR1 is MNHNS and CDR2 is SASEGT in the germline V gene. CDR3: CASSDQILLDFGETQYF. The CDR3 DNA reads as TGTGCCAGCAGTGATCAGATTCTGTTGGACTTCGGGGAGACCCAGTACTTC.

The chain employs TRBV6-1 and TRBJ1-2; weak D call: TRBD1 (6 bases). CDR1 and CDR2 (germline): MNHNS, SASEGT. Between the trimmed V and J ends, which lost 4 bases and 10 bases, there was a span of 19 bases. The CDR3 has 14 residues. The DNA of the CDR3 is TGTGCCAGCAGTGGCTCCCCGGGCCAGGGGTCCTACACCTTC. This encodes CASSGSPGQGSYTF.

This clone was picked up one time. The chain recombines TRBV11-2 with TRBJ2-2, with TRBD2 matching over 9 bases. The length of the CDR3 is 17 residues. CDR1 is SGHAT and CDR2 is FQNNGV in the germline V gene. The V segment lost 3 bases and the J segment 4 bases; nucleotides outside the gene matches: 9. CDR3 nucleotides: TGTGCCAGCAGCTTCGCGGCTAGCGGGATGGGCACCGGGGAGCTGTTTTTT. Amino acids: CASSFAASGMGTGELFF. Complete variable domain (other parts from reference TRBV11-2 and TRBJ2-2): EAGVAQSPRYKIIEKRQSVAFWCNPISGHATLYWYQQILGQGPKLLIQFQNNGVVDDSQLPKDRFSAERLKGVDSTLKIQPAKLEDSAVYLCASSFAASGMGTGELFFGEGSRLTVL.

This rearrangement joins TRBV29-1 to TRBJ2-1, with 10 nucleotides matching TRBD2. Trimming took 6 bases from V and 1 from J; bases not matched to a gene: 6. The germline V gene encodes CDR1 SQVTM and CDR2 ANQGSEA. The CDR3 runs 15 residues. The CDR3 bases are TGCAGCGTATCCTCTAGCGGGAGTTCCTACAATGAGCAGTTCTTC. Amino acids: CSVSSSGSSYNEQFF.

This clone was picked up a small number of times. The chain couples TRBV30 to TRBJ1-2; 9 nucleotides line up with TRBD1. The V gene's germline CDR1 is GTSNPN and CDR2 SVGIG (reference sequence). The CDR3 covers 15 residues. The V and J ends lost 0 bases and 7 bases, in that order; junction bases with no gene match: 9. This CDR3 reads CAWSVGGTGYRGYTF. In nucleotides, the CDR3 is TGTGCCTGGAGTGTAGGCGGGACAGGGTACCGTGGCTACACCTTC.

This chain connects TRBV6-1 to TRBJ2-7; D might be TRBD1 (6 bases). CDR1 is MNHNS and CDR2 is SASEGT in the germline V gene. The CDR3 consists of 12 residues. The V end lost 8 bases, the J end lost 0 bases, and 8 bases lay between the germline ends. Here the CDR3 reads CASWDTSYEQYF. The CDR3 DNA reads TGTGCCAGCTGGGACACCTCCTACGAGCAGTACTTC.

The chain employs TRBV5-1 and TRBJ2-3, with D perhaps TRBD2 (6 bases). CDR1 SGHRS and CDR2 YFSETQ come from the germline V gene. The CDR3 loop spans 15 amino acids. Deletions cut 7 bases from V and 0 bases from J, with 15 bases between. This chain's CDR3 is CASRREASSTDTQYF. The CDR3 region has the DNA TGCGCCAGCCGGAGGGAGGCCTCTAGCACAGATACGCAGTATTTT.

V gene TRBV28 combines with J gene TRBJ2-7; a possible D gene is TRBD1 (6 bases). The CDR3 is made up of 15 amino acids. Between the trimmed V and J ends, which lost 3 bases and 3 bases, there was a span of 15 bases. Germline-derived CDR1 and CDR2 are MDHEN and SYDVKM. The CDR3 sequence: CASSFGTTQGYEQYF. The CDR3 coding sequence is TGTGCCAGCAGTTTTGGTACCACACAGGGCTACGAGCAGTACTTC. The entire variable domain, with the rest obtained from reference TRBV28 and TRBJ2-7, is as follows: DVKVTQSSRYLVKRTGEKVFLECVQDMDHENMFWYRQDPGLGLRLIYFSYDVKMKEKGDIPEGYSVSREKKERFSLILESASTNQTSMYLCASSFGTTQGYEQYFGPGTRLTVT.

V usage is TRBV12-2 and J usage is TRBJ1-5; TRBD1 is the table's D call and was not checked against the DNA. TRBV12-2 is shown as a pseudogene. This CDR3 contains 17 residues. CDR3 bases: TGTGCAAGTCGCTTAGCGGACCGGGACATCTACAATCAGCCCCAGCATTTT. This encodes CASRLADRDIYNQPQHF.

The chain combines TRBV5-1 with TRBJ2-7; 8 bases agree with TRBD2. Trimming took 5 bases from V and 2 from J; bases not matched to a gene: 9. CDR3 size: 15 residues. The germline CDR1 and CDR2 sequences are SGHRS and YFSETQ. This CDR3 reads CASRSLAGGTYEQYF. The CDR3 DNA reads as TGCGCCAGCAGGAGCCTAGCGGGTGGTACCTACGAGCAGTACTTC.

This chain links TRBV18 with TRBJ2-5, with a weak D call TRBD2 (5 bases). The CDR3 length is 13 residues. CDR1 and CDR2 from the germline V gene are KGHSH and LQKENI. Trimming removed 3 bases at V and 4 bases at J, with 9 bases between. CDR3 nucleotides: TGTGCCAGCTCACCCGGTCGGGGAGAGACCCAGTACTTC. Protein sequence: CASSPGRGETQYF.

The chain recombines TRBV25-1 with TRBJ2-3; the D is unclear. This CDR3 is built from 14 residues. In germline, CDR1 is MGHDK, CDR2 SYGVNS. Trimming took off 1 base at V and 3 bases at J, with 8 bases between the two ends. CDR3 loop: CASSEFSLTDTQYF. CDR3 DNA: TGTGCCAGCAGTGAATTTAGCTTGACAGATACGCAGTATTTT.

The genes are TRBV9 and TRBJ2-1; TRBD2 matches at 7 bases. Germline trimming cut 6 bases from V and 5 bases from J; bases unmatched to any gene: 8. CDR1 is SGDLS and CDR2 is YYNGEE in the germline V gene. CDR3 length equals 14 residues. The CDR3: CASTRGAGHNEQFF. The CDR3 DNA reads TGTGCCAGCACCCGGGGAGCGGGGCACAATGAGCAGTTCTTC. The full variable domain, its missing parts supplied by reference TRBV9 and TRBJ2-1, is DSGVTQTPKHLITATGQRVTLRCSPRSGDLSVYWYQQSLDQGLQFLIQYYNGEERAKGNILERFSAQQFPDLHSELNLSSLELGDSALYFCASTRGAGHNEQFFGPGTRLTVL.

V usage is TRBV4-2 and J usage is TRBJ1-2, with 10 bases aligning to TRBD1. This CDR3 contains 15 residues. Germline V lookup: CDR1 LGHNA, CDR2 YNFKEQ. J was trimmed by 5 bases and V by 0 bases; bases with no gene match: 3. The CDR3 bases are TGTGCCAGCAGCCAAGAGGGGACAGGGGTATATGGCTACACCTTC. Residues: CASSQEGTGVYGYTF.

This chain joins TRBV28 and TRBJ1-4; TRBD1 might be the D (5 bases). Germline CDR1 is MDHEN and CDR2 is SYDVKM. V was clipped by 5 bases and J by 7 bases, with 14 bases between them. The CDR3 sequence is 14 residues long. The CDR3 DNA is TGTGCCAGCAGTCAGGCGGGGGTTCGTGAAAAACTGTTTTTT. This translates into CASSQAGVREKLFF.

This chain joins TRBV6-5 and TRBJ2-5; 7 bases align to TRBD1. There are 15 residues in the CDR3. The V segment lost 8 bases and the J segment 7 bases; nucleotides outside the gene matches: 16. Germline CDR1 reads MNHEY; CDR2 reads SVGAGI. CDR3 in DNA: TGTGCCAGCCTTGGAGGCGACAGGGAGATTGGGACCCAGTACTTC. Translated: CASLGGDREIGTQYF.

V usage is TRBV7-3 and J usage is TRBJ1-5; possibly TRBD1 for D (6 bases). CDR1 is SGHTA and CDR2 is FQGTGA in the germline V gene. V was shortened by 3 bases and J by 1 base, with 19 bases between the two germline ends. The CDR3 runs 18 residues. CDR3 sequence reads: CASSFSCLVTGSNQPQHF. The DNA for the CDR3 is TGTGCCAGCAGCTTCTCCTGCCTCGTGACAGGCAGCAATCAGCCCCAGCATTTT.

This chain links TRBV9 with TRBJ2-7; 9 bases agree with TRBD2. The CDR3 consists of 16 residues. Germline assignment: CDR1 SGDLS and CDR2 YYNGEE. Germline trimming cut 0 bases from V and 6 bases from J; bases unmatched to any gene: 10. For the CDR3, the DNA is TGTGCCAGCAGCGTAGATGCGGGAGGGCTCCTCGGCGAGCAGTACTTC. This sequence encodes CASSVDAGGLLGEQYF.

This chain joins TRBV7-9 and TRBJ1-6, with 10 bases lining up with TRBD1. This CDR3 has 16 amino acids. The germline V gene encodes CDR1 SEHNR and CDR2 FQNEAQ (reference sequence). V trimming: 4 bases; J trimming: 4 bases; junction bases outside the gene matches: 4. The CDR3 reads CASSSQGQGYNSPLHF. CDR3 nucleotide sequence: TGTGCCAGCAGCTCCCAGGGACAGGGGTATAATTCACCCCTCCACTTT.

This chain links TRBV5-1 with TRBJ2-1; D may be TRBD2 (6 bases). This CDR3 spans 15 amino acids. Germline CDR1 and CDR2: SGHRS and YFSETQ. Trimming removed 0 bases at V and 0 bases at J, with 7 bases between. CDR3 sequence: CASSLAEGSYNEQFF. Written as DNA, the CDR3 is TGCGCCAGCAGCTTGGCGGAGGGCTCCTACAATGAGCAGTTCTTC.